This TCR beta chain was captured in a study of CD8 T cells in ankylosing spondylitis. Germline V gives CDR1 SNHLY, CDR2 FYNNEI. Trimming left V 6 bases short and J 8 bases short, with 14 bases between. This CDR3 spans 13 amino acids. TCRdb called the 5' RACE reads again in MiXCR, with one record for every CDR3 protein. The top ten hold less than 15% of the sample, which has roughly 180,000 distinct CDR3 sequences, 9.8% seen once. The chain combines TRBV2 with TRBJ2-1; no firm D call. The clonotype originates from a female donor with ankylosing spondylitis or in good health (not recorded which). Material for sequencing was blood, either unsorted or a sorted T cell fraction (not recorded which). The CDR3 spells CASREFFGDEQFF. CDR3 coding DNA: TGTGCCAGCAGAGAGTTCTTTGGCGATGAGCAGTTCTTC.